This T cell receptor beta chain was identified during a study of blood T cell repertoires in COVID-19. CDR1 and CDR2 from the germline V gene are MNHNY and SVGAGI (reference sequence). V was clipped by 0 bases and J by 7 bases, with 15 bases between them. The CDR3 is made up of 15 amino acids. The table came from immunoSEQ multiplex PCR; TCRdb's copy has only in-frame clones and leaves some out. This sample has about 120,000 clones, with around 87% found just once. The chain combines TRBV6-6 with TRBJ1-1; D remains unclear. Sequenced material: peripheral blood. The clonotype comes from a woman aged 50 to 60 with acute or convalescent COVID-19. DNA for the CDR3: TGTGCCAGCAGTTACTCGGAGATTATTAAGGTTGAAGCTTTCTTT. Translating it yields CASSYSEIIKVEAFF.